The clone carrying this TCR beta chain was observed a few times. Its antigen is as yet unknown. The data stem from a study of Graves' ophthalmopathy and Graves' hyperthyroidism. Per germline, CDR1 SNHLY and CDR2 FYNNEI. This CDR3 spans 14 amino acids. The authors amplified TCR beta CDR3 regions, and they did so from RNA transcripts for repertoire sequencing. Investigators did first-round RT-PCR with HTBI primers, then second-round multiplex PCR. TCRdb fed the multiplex PCR reads into MiXCR, producing one record per CDR3 protein. The data show hundreds of thousands of distinct CDR3 sequences, about two fifths seen once. General observations from the study: Most clonotypes expanded in thyroid above 0.001 frequency were present in blood too.

The chain links TRBV2 to TRBJ2-7; the D is unclear. The J call is doubtful: the DNA matches TRBJ2-1 better. The sequence came from an adult man with Graves' ophthalmopathy. Sequencing input: peripheral blood. The CDR3 DNA reads TGTGCCAGCAGGGACGGTACCGGCTACAATGAGCAGTTCTTC. Amino acids: CASRDGTGYNEQFF.